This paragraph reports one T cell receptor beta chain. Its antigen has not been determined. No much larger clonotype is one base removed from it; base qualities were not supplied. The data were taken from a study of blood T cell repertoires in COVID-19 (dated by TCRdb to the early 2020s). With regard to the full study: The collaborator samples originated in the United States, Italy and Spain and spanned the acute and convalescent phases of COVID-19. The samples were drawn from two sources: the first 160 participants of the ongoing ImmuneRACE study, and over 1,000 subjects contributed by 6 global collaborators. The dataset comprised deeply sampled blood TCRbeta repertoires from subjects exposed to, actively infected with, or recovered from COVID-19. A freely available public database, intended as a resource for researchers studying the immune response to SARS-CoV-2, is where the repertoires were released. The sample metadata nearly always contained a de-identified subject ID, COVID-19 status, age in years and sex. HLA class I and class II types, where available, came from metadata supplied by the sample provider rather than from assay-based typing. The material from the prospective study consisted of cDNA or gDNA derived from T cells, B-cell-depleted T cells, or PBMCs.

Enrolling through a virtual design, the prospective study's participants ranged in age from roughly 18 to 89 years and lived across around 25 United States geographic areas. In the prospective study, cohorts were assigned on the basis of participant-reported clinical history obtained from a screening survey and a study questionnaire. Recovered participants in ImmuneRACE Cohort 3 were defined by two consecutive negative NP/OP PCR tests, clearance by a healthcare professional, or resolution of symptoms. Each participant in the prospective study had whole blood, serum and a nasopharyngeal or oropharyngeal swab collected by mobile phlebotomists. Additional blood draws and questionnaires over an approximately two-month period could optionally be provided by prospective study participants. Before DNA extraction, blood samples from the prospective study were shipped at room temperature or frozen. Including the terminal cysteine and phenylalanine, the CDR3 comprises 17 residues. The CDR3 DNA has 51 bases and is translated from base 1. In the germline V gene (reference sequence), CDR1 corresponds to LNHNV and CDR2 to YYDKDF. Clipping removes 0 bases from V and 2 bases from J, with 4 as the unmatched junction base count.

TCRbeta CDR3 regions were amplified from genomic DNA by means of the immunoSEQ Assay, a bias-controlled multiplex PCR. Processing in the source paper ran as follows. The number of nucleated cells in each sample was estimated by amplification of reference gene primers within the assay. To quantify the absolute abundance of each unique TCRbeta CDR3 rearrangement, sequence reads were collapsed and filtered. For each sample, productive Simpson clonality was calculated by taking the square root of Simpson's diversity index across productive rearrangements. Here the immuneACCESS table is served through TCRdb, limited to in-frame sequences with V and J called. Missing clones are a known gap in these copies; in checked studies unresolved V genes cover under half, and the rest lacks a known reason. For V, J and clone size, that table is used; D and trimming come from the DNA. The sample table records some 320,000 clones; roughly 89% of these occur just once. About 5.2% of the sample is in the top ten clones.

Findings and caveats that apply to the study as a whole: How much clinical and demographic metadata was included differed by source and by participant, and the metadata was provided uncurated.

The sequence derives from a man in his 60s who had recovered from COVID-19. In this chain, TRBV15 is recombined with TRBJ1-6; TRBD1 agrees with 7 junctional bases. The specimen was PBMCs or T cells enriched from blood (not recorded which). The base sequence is TGTGCCACCAGCAGAGAGGGGACAGTGGCCTATAATTCACCCCTCCACTTT. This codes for CATSREGTVAYNSPLHF.